The 9 T cell receptor beta chains presented below share a single source sample, sequenced in a study of T cell repertoires in cytomegalovirus infection. These receptors are not linked to any known antigen. TCRdb redid the calling of the reads with MiXCR, one entry per CDR3 protein. The sample yields hundreds of thousands of distinct CDR3 sequences, roughly 42% seen once. Source: cultured PBMCs, taken from culture after CMV antigen stimulation. The receptors were sampled from a human donor in good health (CMV status not recorded). Some clones in this sample may be carry-over from other donors' samples.

J is TRBJ2-2 and V is TRBV5-3; D remains ambiguous. TRBV5-3 is flagged as an ORF with uncertain function. V lost 8 bases to trimming and J lost 4 bases, with 12 bases between them. The CDR3 is 13 amino acids. The CDR3 nucleotides read TGTGCCAGCAGCCCAGCTAGCACCGGGGAGCTGTTTTTT. Translating gives CASSPASTGELFF.

This sequence joins TRBV12-3 or TRBV12-4 and TRBJ2-7; perhaps TRBD2 as D (6 bases). Trimming removed 6 bases from V and 9 bases from J, with 15 bases in between. The CDR3 is made up of 12 amino acids. The DNA of the CDR3 is TGTGCCAGCAGCCCGAGTTTCGGGGGGCAGTACTTC. Translated, it gives CASSPSFGGQYF.

The chain uses TRBV19 and TRBJ1-5; D gene ambiguous. This CDR3 is built from 13 residues. The V and J ends lost 3 bases and 5 bases respectively, with 8 bases between them. Germline lookup yields CDR1 LNHDA and CDR2 SQIVND (reference sequence). The DNA for the CDR3 is TGTGCCAGTAGTATCTCCGCCCATCAGCCCCAGCATTTT. Protein sequence: CASSISAHQPQHF.

This clonotype was observed at least ten times. This chain joins TRBV7-2 and TRBJ2-1; 9 nucleotides match TRBD2. The CDR3 sequence is 19 residues long. The germline V gene encodes CDR1 SGHTA and CDR2 FQGNSA. J was trimmed by 0 bases and V by 1 base; bases with no gene match: 10. CDR3 sequence: CASSLVRGRVMSSYNEQFF. The CDR3 nucleotides are TGTGCCAGCAGCTTAGTCCGCGGGAGGGTGATGTCCTCCTACAATGAGCAGTTCTTC.

V gene TRBV7-2 combines with J gene TRBJ2-7; D unresolved. Germline V gene lookup returns CDR1 SGHTA and CDR2 FQGNSA. Trimming left V 1 base short and J 0 bases short, with 10 bases between. The CDR3 contains 15 residues. CDR3 sequence reads: CASSLVVLASYEQYF. In nucleotides, the CDR3 is TGTGCCAGCAGCTTAGTGGTGCTCGCCTCCTACGAGCAGTACTTC. The variable domain in full, completed from reference TRBV7-2 and TRBJ2-7, reads GAGVSQSPSNKVTEKGKDVELRCDPISGHTALYWYRQSLGQGLEFLIYFQGNSAPDKSGLPSDRFSAERTGGSVSTLTIQRTQQEDSAVYLCASSLVVLASYEQYFGPGTRLTVT.

The chain combines TRBV6-1 with TRBJ1-1, with a possible D match to TRBD1 (5 bases). The CDR3 covers 16 residues. V lost 4 bases, J lost 0 bases, and 15 bases lay in between. Per the germline V gene, CDR1 is MNHNS and CDR2 is SASEGT. CDR3 region: CASSAPRRGLNTEAFF. CDR3 DNA sequence: TGTGCCAGCAGTGCCCCAAGGAGGGGCTTGAACACTGAAGCTTTCTTT.

CDR3 in amino acids: CASSNPKGSAEAFF. CDR3 nucleotides: TGTGCCAGCAGCAACCCTAAGGGGTCGGCTGAAGCTTTCTTT. V gene TRBV4-2 combines with J gene TRBJ1-1; tentative D call: TRBD1 (5 bases). Trimming stripped 5 bases from V and 6 bases from J, with 16 bases between. CDR3 length equals 14 residues. Germline values: CDR1 LGHNA, CDR2 YNFKEQ.

The chain employs TRBV28 and TRBJ1-4; D gene ambiguous. V dropped 4 bases and J dropped 7 bases, with 22 bases sitting between them. The CDR3 has 17 residues. The germline V gene has CDR1 MDHEN and CDR2 SYDVKM. The CDR3 loop is CASSSQRHLVSGEKLFF. CDR3 sequence (DNA): TGTGCCAGCAGTTCACAACGTCACCTAGTCTCGGGTGAAAAACTGTTTTTT.

This clonotype was detected a few times. V and J are TRBV6-1 and TRBJ2-7; D is perhaps TRBD1 or TRBD2 (5 bases each). CDR1 is MNHNS and CDR2 is SASEGT in the germline V gene. Trimming pared 6 bases from V and 4 bases from J, leaving 19 bases between. The CDR3 has 15 residues. Here the CDR3 reads CASSPVIGTDYEQYF. CDR3 coding DNA: TGTGCCAGCAGCCCCGTAATTGGGACGGATTACGAGCAGTACTTC.